What follows is one T cell receptor beta chain and its context. The antigen remains undetermined. The CDR3 covers 11 residues. Trimming cost V 3 bases and J 3 bases, with 0 bases left between them. CDR1 and CDR2 (germline): SEHNR, FQNEAQ (reference sequence). The data were taken from a study of cytotoxic CD8 clonotypes in ibrutinib-treated CLL. The wider study: Once patients had received a median about twelve months of treatment, range 6 to 36, response samples were obtained. Broader study findings: T-cell clonality at baseline went above that of age-matched healthy donors and rose and fell with circulating CD8+ T-cell counts.

The method was immunoSEQ multiplex PCR; TCRdb's version includes in-frame clones alone and lacks a portion of them. The profile shows under 150,000 clones, 70% to 90% of them singletons. The sequencing used PBMCs, collected after 36 months of ibrutinib treatment. The TCR sequence derives from a human donor with chronic lymphocytic leukemia. The chain carries TRBV7-9 and TRBJ1-3, with D uncertain. This CDR3 is CASSFGNTIYF. The CDR3 DNA is TGTGCCAGCAGCTTTGGAAACACCATATATTTT. Supplemented by reference TRBV7-9 and TRBJ1-3, the full variable domain reads DTGVSQNPRHKITKRGQNVTFRCDPISEHNRLYWYRQTLGQGPEFLTYFQNEAQLEKSRLLSDRFSAERPKGSFSTLEIQRTEQGDSAMYLCASSFGNTIYFGEGSWLTVV.